Listed here is a single TCR beta chain. As yet, its antigen is unknown. This CDR3 region has 13 residues. Germline CDR1 MGHRA, CDR2 YSYEKL. UMI-labeled TRB cDNA libraries were prepared by 5' RACE. TCRdb re-called the 5' RACE reads; one entry per CDR3 protein, DNA not given. Its clone listing holds some 41,000 distinct CDR3 sequences. The data belong to a study of CXCR3-negative and CXCR3-positive naive CD8 T cells. General study points: Comparison of naive cells showed more hydrophobic TRB CDR3s in CXCR3-positive than in CXCR3-negative naive cells.

Among CD8+ T cells, naive ones were CD45RO-CCR7+CD27+CD95-. The rearrangement joins TRBV4-1 to TRBJ1-1. The sequenced material came from naive CXCR3- CD8+ T cells from blood. As for subset: CD45RO-CCR7+CD27+CD95- naive CD8+ T cells lacking CXCR3 (TNR3-). The clonotype originates from a human donor in good health. Some clones in this sample may be carry-over from other donors' samples. The CDR3 protein is CASSQAEGGEAFF.